This T cell receptor beta chain originates from a study of T-cell memory formation after mild COVID-19. V lost 5 bases, J lost 5 bases, and 23 bases lay in between. CDR1 is MNHEY, CDR2 SMNVEV, per germline (reference sequence). The CDR3 totals 17 residues. Study-wide results and caveats: There was no confirmation that second-wave clones peaking on day 37 were SARS-CoV-2 specific. CD4+ clones that contracted lay mainly in CM and EM; CD8+ ones lay in EMRA. Certain responding clones were present in pre-infection memory, suggesting participation of cross-reactive memory.

Using its own MiXCR run on the 5' RACE reads, TCRdb lists one record per CDR3 protein. The data hold more than 10,000 distinct CDR3 sequences, with roughly 16% observed a single time. This clonotype was seen at least ten times. Its target is not known. This sequence was found in a man aged 18 to 30 who had mild COVID-19 (a few samples of this study predate the infection). Cell type and time point are not known. The chain employs TRBV27 and TRBJ2-3; D gene unclear. The sample taken for sequencing was PBMCs or a T cell subset sorted from them (not recorded which). The CDR3 DNA reads TGTGCCAGCAGTCCCATTTCTCCCCTCGGAGTGCAAGATACGCAGTATTTT. Its translation: CASSPISPLGVQDTQYF.